The source of this T cell receptor beta chain is a study of T cells in localized non-small cell lung cancer. Overall study findings and caveats: Because only a single region of the tumor was sequenced, heterogeneity remains possible. Out of the top 100 tumor clones, a median about 57 were seen in adjacent lung. Clonality of T cells reached its maximum in uninvolved adjacent lung, surpassing tumor.

This CDR3 comprises 14 residues. CDR1 is MDHEN, CDR2 SYDVKM, per germline. Trimming took 6 bases from V and 8 from J; bases not matched to a gene: 8. Comments on this clone: What it binds is not known.

Assay used: immunoSEQ multiplex PCR; TCRdb lists only in-frame clones, some missing. The sample contains 4,500 or so clones, 35% to 45% of which appear only once. The rearrangement uses TRBV28 and TRBJ1-5; 9 nucleotides line up with TRBD1. The origin of this receptor is a woman aged 40-69 years with stage I lung adenocarcinoma. The sequenced sample was lung tumor tissue, obtained before any cancer treatment. CDR3 coding DNA: TGTGCCAGCAGGTTACAGGGGGCGGGGGAGCCCCAGCATTTT. Translation gives CASRLQGAGEPQHF.